This TCR beta chain emerged from a study of CD8 T cells in Susac syndrome. Germline V gene data show CDR1 as SEHNR and CDR2 as FQNEAQ (reference sequence). The V gene end was trimmed by 5 bases and the J gene end by 8 bases; junction bases not matched to a gene: 11. The CDR3 contains 14 residues. Random hexamers primed reverse transcription of about 0.45 to 1 ug RNA. One entry per CDR3 protein results from TCRdb running MiXCR on the immunoSEQ multiplex PCR reads. The sample yields around 80,000 distinct CDR3 sequences, 90% to 95% seen once. The source is a human donor with Susac syndrome. This chain uses TRBV7-9 with TRBJ1-2, with 7 bases identical to TRBD1. Source material: CD8+ T cells from PBMCs. In DNA form, the CDR3 reads TGTGCCAGCAGCGCAGAGGGACAGCTTTGGGGCTACACCTTC. Its protein is CASSAEGQLWGYTF.